The 28 T cell receptor beta chains listed next were all sequenced from one sample in a study of blood T cell repertoires in COVID-19 (dated by TCRdb to about 2020). Libraries came from the immunoSEQ multiplex PCR assay. Here the immuneACCESS table is served through TCRdb, limited to in-frame sequences with V and J called. Missing clones are a known gap in these copies; in checked studies unresolved V genes cover under half, and the rest lacks a known reason. The sample has about 110,000 clones on record, more than 75% of them singletons. About 3.5% of the sample rests with the top ten. Material: peripheral blood. These receptors all come from a woman aged 45-65 years with acute or convalescent COVID-19.

V is TRBV10-3 and J is TRBJ1-1; D gene unclear. This CDR3 contains 15 residues. Deletions cut 1 base from V and 1 base from J, with 10 bases between. Germline V lookup: CDR1 ENHRY, CDR2 SYGVKD. The CDR3 here is CAISEWSGKNTEAFF. In DNA form, the CDR3 reads TGTGCCATCAGTGAGTGGTCAGGAAAGAACACTGAAGCTTTCTTT.

The CDR3 DNA reads TGTGCCAGCAGGACCTCCGGGACTAGCGGCACCGGGGAGCTGTTTTTT. This gives the protein CASRTSGTSGTGELFF. V gene TRBV27 combines with J gene TRBJ2-2; 11 bases match TRBD2. With 6 bases clipped from V and 4 bases from J, the junction kept 7 bases outside the gene matches. The CDR3 extends over 16 amino acids. Germline CDR1 reads MNHEY; CDR2 reads SMNVEV (reference sequence).

The rearrangement joins TRBV9 to TRBJ2-7; D is undetermined. This CDR3 contains 13 residues. V was shortened by 0 bases and J by 2 bases, with 6 bases between the two germline ends. Germline CDR1 reads SGDLS; CDR2 reads YYNGEE. The CDR3 DNA follows: TGTGCCAGCAGCGTAGGCCCAGCCTACGAGCAGTACTTC. Its protein product is CASSVGPAYEQYF.

The chain uses TRBV24-1 and TRBJ2-5; 10 nucleotides line up with TRBD1. After removal of 3 bases from V and 2 bases from J, the junction contained 2 bases not matched to a gene. This CDR3 is 15 amino acids long. CDR1 and CDR2 (germline): KGHDR, SFDVKD. CDR3 bases: TGTGCCACCAGTGATCCGGGACAGGGGCAAGAGACCCAGTACTTC. This translates into CATSDPGQGQETQYF.

The chain carries TRBV6-1 and TRBJ1-1; D not resolved. V was shortened by 3 bases and J by 4 bases, with 12 bases between the two germline ends. Per the germline V gene, CDR1 is MNHNS and CDR2 is SASEGT. CDR3 length equals 14 residues. This CDR3 reads CASSDTGSSTEAFF. The CDR3 nucleotides are TGTGCCAGCAGTGATACGGGGTCGAGCACTGAAGCTTTCTTT.

To note about this clone: A read error may produce the germline difference seen at one junction end. The rearrangement links TRBV18 to TRBJ2-3, with D perhaps matching TRBD2 (6 bases). The CDR3 sequence is 12 residues long. The germline V gene encodes CDR1 KGHSH and CDR2 LQKENI. This CDR3 reads CASSPTGTGVFF. The CDR3 DNA reads as TGTGCCAGCTCACCAACCGGGACGGGAGTGTTTTTT.

This clone appeared a single time. CDR3 amino acids: CASSGAGTSAYNEQFF. The CDR3 DNA sequence: TGTGCCAGCTCAGGCGCCGGGACTAGCGCTTACAATGAGCAGTTCTTC. This chain connects TRBV18 to TRBJ2-1; 10 bases agree with TRBD2. J gave up 4 bases and V 5 bases, and 8 bases lay outside the gene matches. From germline, CDR1 is KGHSH and CDR2 LQKENI. The CDR3 covers 16 residues.

V usage is TRBV15 and J usage is TRBJ2-2, with 16 nucleotides matching TRBD2. With 2 bases clipped from V and 6 bases from J, the junction kept 6 bases outside the gene matches. This CDR3 spans 18 amino acids. The V gene's germline CDR1 is LNHNV and CDR2 YYDKDF (reference sequence). CDR3 DNA: TGTGCCACCAGCAGATCCGGGACTAGCGGGAGGGCCTCCGGGGAGCTGTTTTTT. Amino acids: CATSRSGTSGRASGELFF.

CDR3 loop: CASSTGVTNYGYTF. For the CDR3, the DNA is TGTGCCAGCAGCACGGGGGTAACTAACTATGGCTACACCTTC. The chain is built from TRBV3-1 (or the pseudogene TRBV3-2) and TRBJ1-2; possibly TRBD1 for D (5 bases). Germline V gives CDR1 LGHDT, CDR2 YNNKEL (reference sequence). Trimming took off 5 bases at V and 0 bases at J, with 10 bases between the two ends. CDR3 length: 14 residues.

The V gene is TRBV4-2, the J gene TRBJ1-1; no definite D call. Trimming took off 4 bases at V and 6 bases at J, with 15 bases between the two ends. CDR3 length equals 14 residues. Germline loops: CDR1 LGHNA, CDR2 YNFKEQ. The CDR3 reads CASSRIGSPPEAFF. DNA for the CDR3: TGTGCCAGCAGCCGCATCGGGAGCCCGCCTGAAGCTTTCTTT.

The V call is TRBV3-1 (or the pseudogene TRBV3-2), the J call TRBJ2-3; 13 bases match TRBD2. The ends lost 0 bases at V and 7 bases at J; junction bases unmatched: 1. This CDR3 is built from 15 residues. Germline loops: CDR1 LGHDT, CDR2 YNNKEL (reference sequence). In DNA form, the CDR3 reads TGTGCCAGCAGCCAAGAGGGACTAGCGGGGAATACGCAGTATTTT. Translating it yields CASSQEGLAGNTQYF.

The rearrangement links TRBV4-2 to TRBJ2-3, with 9 bases identical to TRBD2. The CDR3 totals 18 residues. The ends lost 0 bases at V and 0 bases at J; junction bases unmatched: 7. The germline V gene encodes CDR1 LGHNA and CDR2 YNFKEQ. CDR3 region: CASSQERGGTSSTDTQYF. DNA of the CDR3: TGTGCCAGCAGCCAAGAGAGGGGCGGGACTAGCAGCACAGATACGCAGTATTTT.

The chain recombines TRBV6-5 with TRBJ2-7; 7 bases agree with TRBD1. The ends lost 1 base at V and 6 bases at J; junction bases unmatched: 9. The CDR3 covers 15 residues. In germline, CDR1 is MNHEY, CDR2 SVGAGI. The CDR3 region has the DNA TGTGCCAGCAGTTACTTGGGACAGACGGATGGCGAGCAGTACTTC. Protein product: CASSYLGQTDGEQYF.

J is TRBJ1-2 and V is TRBV6-1; the D gene is possibly TRBD1 (5 bases). This CDR3 has 13 amino acids. The germline V and J ends were trimmed by 2 bases and 5 bases, with 9 bases remaining between them. Germline CDR1 reads MNHNS; CDR2 reads SASEGT. CDR3 bases: TGTGCCAGCAGTGAACAGGGAGGGTATGGCTACACCTTC. It is translated as CASSEQGGYGYTF.

The chain employs TRBV7-9 and TRBJ1-4; D is perhaps TRBD1 (5 bases). The V gene's germline CDR1 is SEHNR and CDR2 FQNEAQ (reference sequence). The CDR3 has 16 residues. V lost 4 bases and J 1 base, leaving 13 bases between the germline ends. The CDR3 spells CASSSGDRQTNEKLFF. Here the CDR3 DNA reads TGTGCCAGCAGCTCGGGGGACCGCCAAACTAATGAAAAACTGTTTTTT.

The chain has TRBV6-5 and TRBJ1-5; D might be TRBD1 (6 bases). CDR3 length: 15 amino acids. The germline CDR1 and CDR2 sequences are MNHEY and SVGAGI. The ends were cut back, 5 bases at V and 7 bases at J, with 18 bases in the middle. The DNA for the CDR3 is TGTGCCAGCAGTCGCCAGGGGTTCGTGGGCCAGCCCCAGCATTTT. Translation: CASSRQGFVGQPQHF.

The chain links TRBV15 to TRBJ2-2, with 7 bases lining up with TRBD2. V lost 0 bases to trimming and J lost 7 bases; unmatched junction nucleotides: 5. Germline lookup yields CDR1 LNHNV and CDR2 YYDKDF (reference sequence). This CDR3 spans 15 amino acids. The DNA of the CDR3 is TGTGCCACCAGCAGAGATCGGACGGGGGGCGGGGAGCTGTTTTTT. Translating it yields CATSRDRTGGGELFF.

The V call is TRBV4-2, the J call TRBJ2-2; 16 bases map to TRBD2. This CDR3 region has 21 residues. Trimming removed 1 base from V and 4 bases from J; junction bases left unmatched: 12. The germline V gene has CDR1 LGHNA and CDR2 YNFKEQ. The chain's CDR3 is CASSQGITGTSGRASTGELFF. For the CDR3, the DNA is TGTGCCAGCAGCCAAGGGATCACCGGGACTAGCGGGAGGGCCAGCACCGGGGAGCTGTTTTTT.

The V gene is TRBV10-3, the J gene TRBJ2-7; D might be TRBD1 (6 bases). From germline, CDR1 is ENHRY and CDR2 SYGVKD. The CDR3 extends over 12 amino acids. Trimming shortened V by 10 bases and J by 2 bases, and 12 bases separated the two germline ends. In DNA, the CDR3 is TGTGCCACAGGGGAGATTCCCTACGAGCAGTACTTC. This translates into CATGEIPYEQYF.

Worth noting for this clone: At the DNA level, this CDR3 is encoded by other sequences in the same sample as well. The chain couples TRBV29-1 to TRBJ2-5; D perhaps matches TRBD1 (6 bases). Germline lookup yields CDR1 SQVTM and CDR2 ANQGSEA. V lost 5 bases and J lost 2, with 9 bases in between. The CDR3 consists of 12 residues. Here the CDR3 reads CSVSQGQETQYF. The DNA of the CDR3 is TGCAGCGTTTCTCAGGGGCAAGAGACCCAGTACTTC.

V and J are TRBV7-2 and TRBJ2-7; possibly TRBD1 for D (6 bases). This CDR3 contains 13 residues. V lost 5 bases and J lost 4, with 12 bases in between. Per the germline V gene, CDR1 is SGHTA and CDR2 is FQGNSA. CDR3 sequence: CASSLSTGYEQYF. For the CDR3, the DNA is TGTGCCAGCAGCCTAAGCACAGGGTACGAGCAGTACTTC. Supplemented by reference TRBV7-2 and TRBJ2-7, the full variable domain reads GAGVSQSPSNKVTEKGKDVELRCDPISGHTALYWYRQSLGQGLEFLIYFQGNSAPDKSGLPSDRFSAERTGGSVSTLTIQRTQQEDSAVYLCASSLSTGYEQYFGPGTRLTVT.

The V gene is TRBV19, the J gene TRBJ2-3; 7 positions agree with TRBD1. With 4 bases clipped from V and 2 bases from J, the junction kept 6 bases outside the gene matches. Looked up from germline, CDR1 is LNHDA and CDR2 is SQIVND (reference sequence). This CDR3 region has 15 residues. The CDR3 coding sequence is TGTGCCAGTAGTAGGACAGGCAAGAACACAGATACGCAGTATTTT. This encodes CASSRTGKNTDTQYF.

The chain uses TRBV3-1 (or the pseudogene TRBV3-2) and TRBJ1-4; the match to TRBD1 covers 9 bases. This CDR3 spans 16 amino acids. Germline V gene sequence: CDR1 LGHDT, CDR2 YNNKEL (reference sequence). V lost 1 base to trimming and J lost 6 bases; unmatched junction nucleotides: 6. CDR3 sequence reads: CASSQVLRTGDEKLFF. The CDR3 coding sequence is TGTGCCAGCAGCCAAGTCTTACGGACAGGGGATGAAAAACTGTTTTTT.

The V and J genes are TRBV5-5 and TRBJ2-1, with 11 bases that match TRBD2. V lost 0 bases, J lost 9 bases, and 5 bases stayed unmatched. Germline V CDR1 and CDR2: SGHKS, YYEKEE (reference sequence). CDR3 length equals 15 residues. CDR3 sequence (DNA): TGTGCCAGCAGCTTGGCCACTAGCGGGAGTGTTGAGCAGTTCTTC. Its translation: CASSLATSGSVEQFF.

V is TRBV19 and J is TRBJ2-7; no reliable D call. CDR1 LNHDA and CDR2 SQIVND come from the germline V gene (reference sequence). This CDR3 is 16 amino acids long. V shed 6 bases and J shed 3 bases, with 21 bases lying between them. CDR3 bases: TGTGCCAGTAGCCCCGCAGCTGGGCGAAATAACTACGAGCAGTACTTC. Residues: CASSPAAGRNNYEQYF. The full variable domain, its missing parts supplied by reference TRBV19 and TRBJ2-7, is DGGITQSPKYLFRKEGQNVTLSCEQNLNHDAMYWYRQDPGQGLRLIYYSQIVNDFQKGDIAEGYSVSREKKESFPLTVTSAQKNPTAFYLCASSPAAGRNNYEQYFGPGTRLTVT.

The V call is TRBV24-1, the J call TRBJ1-1; D perhaps matches TRBD1 (6 bases). Looked up from germline, CDR1 is KGHDR and CDR2 is SFDVKD. Trimming stripped 3 bases from V and 11 bases from J, with 21 bases between. The CDR3 loop spans 15 amino acids. The CDR3: CATSDPSQGPHVAFF. The CDR3 coding sequence is TGTGCCACCAGTGATCCGTCACAGGGCCCCCACGTGGCTTTCTTT.

The chain carries TRBV24-1 and TRBJ2-2; possibly TRBD1 for D (6 bases). Trimming pared 3 bases from V and 0 bases from J, leaving 13 bases between. The CDR3 spans 17 residues. Germline V gene data show CDR1 as KGHDR and CDR2 as SFDVKD. CDR3 DNA sequence: TGTGCCACCAGTGATCCTGGACAGCCTGCGAACACCGGGGAGCTGTTTTTT. Residues: CATSDPGQPANTGELFF.

In this sample, this clone turned up a few times. V gene TRBV6-2 or TRBV6-3 combines with J gene TRBJ2-2; 13 bases agree with TRBD2. The V and J ends lost 4 bases and 6 bases, in that order; junction bases with no gene match: 5. The CDR3 runs to 16 residues. Germline-derived CDR1 and CDR2 are MNHEY and SVGEGT. CDR3 sequence (DNA): TGTGCCAGCAGTTCACTACTAGCGGGAGGGCCCGGGGAGCTGTTTTTT. The encoded protein is CASSSLLAGGPGELFF.